The 21 T cell receptor beta chains presented below share a single source sample, sequenced in a study of response to subunit inactivated influenza vaccine. TCRdb ran MiXCR on the RT-PCR reads and lists one entry per CDR3 protein. The sample yields around 520,000 distinct CDR3 sequences, 25% seen once. The input for sequencing was CD4+ T cells sorted from PBMCs, taken less than 6 days after vaccination. These receptors all stem from a man aged 45 to 65 who received an inactivated influenza vaccine.

This sequence joins TRBV20-1 and TRBJ2-7; D possibly corresponds to TRBD2 (5 bases). V shed 5 bases and J shed 0 bases, with 14 bases lying between them. Per germline, CDR1 DFQATT and CDR2 SNEGSKA (reference sequence). The CDR3 totals 14 residues. CDR3 sequence reads: CSAPLPGFSYEQYF. The CDR3 DNA is TGCAGTGCTCCCCTCCCGGGGTTCTCCTACGAGCAGTACTTC.

J is TRBJ1-1 and V is TRBV6-2 or TRBV6-3; no definite D call. Trimming removed 3 bases at V and 1 base at J, with 12 bases between. Looked up from germline, CDR1 is MNHEY and CDR2 is SVGEGT. This CDR3 comprises 15 residues. DNA for the CDR3: TGTGCCAGCAGTTATTCGGGGAGCCGGAACACTGAAGCTTTCTTT. Protein sequence: CASSYSGSRNTEAFF.

This clonotype was recorded at least ten times. This chain links TRBV15 with TRBJ1-5, with TRBD1 matching 8 bases. After removal of 3 bases from V and 0 bases from J, the junction contained 4 bases not matched to a gene. CDR3 length: 16 amino acids. The germline CDR1 and CDR2 sequences are LNHNV and YYDKDF (reference sequence). Here the CDR3 DNA reads TGTGCCACCAGCAGGGACAGGGTTTATAGCAATCAGCCCCAGCATTTT. This codes for CATSRDRVYSNQPQHF.

The CDR3 is CASSQERDTEAFF. CDR3 bases: TGTGCCAGCAGCCAAGAGAGGGACACTGAAGCTTTCTTT. The J gene is TRBJ1-1, the V gene TRBV14; D is unclear. The CDR3 is 13 amino acids. V was clipped by 0 bases and J by 3 bases, with 5 bases between them. The V gene's germline CDR1 is SGHDN and CDR2 FVKESK.

The chain carries TRBV11-3 and TRBJ2-1; maybe TRBD2 (6 bases). Germline V gives CDR1 SGHNT, CDR2 YENEEA. V lost 1 base to trimming and J lost 5 bases, with 12 bases between them. The CDR3 length is 15 residues. CDR3 nucleotide sequence: TGTGCCAGCAGCTTAGGGGTTTGGGGGGACAATGAGCAGTTCTTC. It is translated as CASSLGVWGDNEQFF.

J is TRBJ2-3 and V is TRBV5-1, with D possibly matching TRBD2 (7 bases). Germline lookup yields CDR1 SGHRS and CDR2 YFSETQ. V was clipped by 4 bases and J by 1 base, with 13 bases between them. The CDR3 has 15 residues. The CDR3 loop reads CASSRGGPGTDTQYF. The CDR3 bases are TGCGCCAGCAGCAGGGGGGGGCCAGGCACAGATACGCAGTATTTT. Together with reference TRBV5-1 and TRBJ2-3, the CDR3 gives the full variable domain: KAGVTQTPRYLIKTRGQQVTLSCSPISGHRSVSWYQQTPGQGLQFLFEYFSETQRNKGNFPGRFSGRQFSNSRSEMNVSTLELGDSALYLCASSRGGPGTDTQYFGPGTRLTVL.

The table lists this clonotype with a few counts. This sequence joins TRBV7-3 and TRBJ2-1, with 9 bases aligning to TRBD1. The germline gives CDR1 SGHTA, CDR2 FQGTGA. This CDR3 contains 16 residues. The V segment lost 1 base and the J segment 8 bases; nucleotides outside the gene matches: 9. The CDR3 DNA is TGTGCCAGCAGCTTAAGGGTGGGGACAGGGAACCATGAGCAGTTCTTC. Amino acids: CASSLRVGTGNHEQFF.

This clonotype was observed a handful of times. V is TRBV5-5 and J is TRBJ1-4; D remains ambiguous. V shed 4 bases and J shed 0 bases, with 7 bases lying between them. The CDR3 has 14 amino acids. The germline CDR1 and CDR2 sequences are SGHKS and YYEKEE (reference sequence). The CDR3 DNA sequence: TGTGCCAGCAGCCTTCGTACAACTAATGAAAAACTGTTTTTT. The encoded protein is CASSLRTTNEKLFF.

V gene TRBV5-5 combines with J gene TRBJ2-5; D is undetermined. CDR3 length: 13 amino acids. The germline V gene encodes CDR1 SGHKS and CDR2 YYEKEE (reference sequence). V was cut by 1 base and J by 5 bases, with 9 bases left in between. DNA for the CDR3: TGTGCCAGCAGCTTGCCTCTGCTTGAGACCCAGTACTTC. This encodes CASSLPLLETQYF.

V gene TRBV9 combines with J gene TRBJ2-3; 9 nucleotides line up with TRBD1. From germline, CDR1 is SGDLS and CDR2 YYNGEE. V was clipped by 4 bases and J by 6 bases; unmatched bases: 3. The CDR3 spans 13 residues. This CDR3 is CASSSGTGDTQYF. In nucleotides, the CDR3 is TGTGCCAGCAGCTCTGGGACAGGGGATACGCAGTATTTT.

V gene TRBV3-1 combines with J gene TRBJ2-1; tentatively, D is TRBD2 (5 bases). This CDR3 spans 16 amino acids. V lost 0 bases and J 4 bases, leaving 13 bases between the germline ends. Germline V gives CDR1 LGHDT, CDR2 YNNKEL (reference sequence). CDR3 nucleotides: TGTGCCAGCAGCCAAGAGTTCACGGGGAAGTACAATGAGCAGTTCTTC. Its protein product is CASSQEFTGKYNEQFF.

The chain employs TRBV20-1 and TRBJ2-3; tentative D call: TRBD1 (6 bases). This CDR3 region has 12 residues. The germline V gene encodes CDR1 DFQATT and CDR2 SNEGSKA (reference sequence). Trimming removed 7 bases from V and 2 bases from J, with 10 bases in between. CDR3 loop: CSGRGITDTQYF. The CDR3 region has the DNA TGCAGTGGCAGGGGCATCACAGATACGCAGTATTTT.

The CDR3, as DNA: TGTGCCAGCAGTTACGCAGGGCTTCGTTCACCCCTCCACTTT. This encodes CASSYAGLRSPLHF. This rearrangement joins TRBV6-2 or TRBV6-3 to TRBJ1-6; TRBD1 might be the D (5 bases). The CDR3 is 14 residues long. Trimming cost V 2 bases and J 9 bases, with 11 bases left between them. Germline V gene sequence: CDR1 MNHEY, CDR2 SVGEGT.

This clonotype was seen more than once but under ten times. This sequence joins TRBV20-1 and TRBJ2-1; 8 bases match TRBD1. Germline V gene data show CDR1 as DFQATT and CDR2 as SNEGSKA (reference sequence). Trimming at V came to 7 bases and at J to 5 bases, leaving 4 bases not matched to a gene. The CDR3 runs 12 residues. The CDR3 sequence is CSVQTGDNEQFF. As DNA, the CDR3 is TGCAGTGTCCAGACAGGGGACAATGAGCAGTTCTTC.

This clonotype was observed at least ten times. The J gene is TRBJ2-7, the V gene TRBV12-3 or TRBV12-4, with a possible D match to TRBD1 (5 bases). The V and J ends lost 2 bases and 5 bases respectively, with 13 bases between them. The CDR3 covers 14 residues. The CDR3 sequence is CASSLPQGSNEQYF. The CDR3 nucleotides read TGTGCCAGCAGTTTACCCCAGGGAAGCAACGAGCAGTACTTC.

The chain combines TRBV28 with TRBJ2-3, with TRBD2 as a possible D gene (5 bases). CDR1 is MDHEN, CDR2 SYDVKM, per germline. This CDR3 has 14 amino acids. V dropped 8 bases and J dropped 2 bases, with 14 bases sitting between them. The CDR3 protein is CASHSSGFTDTQYF. The CDR3 DNA reads TGTGCCAGCCATTCGAGCGGTTTCACAGATACGCAGTATTTT.

This sequence joins TRBV12-3 or TRBV12-4 and TRBJ2-5; D is undetermined. Trimming cost V 6 bases and J 2 bases, with 7 bases left between them. The CDR3 has 12 residues. DNA of the CDR3: TGTGCCAGCAGCCGGTTACAAGAGACCCAGTACTTC. As protein: CASSRLQETQYF.

The genes are TRBV20-1 and TRBJ2-1, with TRBD2 identical over 11 bases. Losses at the gene ends were 5 bases for V and 8 bases for J; bases not matched to a gene: 8. The length of the CDR3 is 14 residues. CDR1 is DFQATT, CDR2 SNEGSKA, per germline (reference sequence). The CDR3 nucleotides are TGCAGTGCTGGACGGACTAGCGGGTCCGATGAGCAGTTCTTC. Protein product: CSAGRTSGSDEQFF.

The gene calls are TRBV7-2 and TRBJ2-7; the D gene could be TRBD1 or TRBD2 (5 bases each). The V end was cut by 0 bases, the J end by 3 bases, with 15 bases between. CDR1 is SGHTA, CDR2 FQGNSA, per germline. CDR3 size: 16 residues. CDR3 region: CASSLARGVPFYEQYF. CDR3 nucleotides: TGTGCCAGCAGCTTAGCGCGAGGGGTCCCTTTCTACGAGCAGTACTTC.

This sequence joins TRBV4-3 and TRBJ2-4; D tentatively reads TRBD1 or TRBD2 (5 bases each). Germline V gene sequence: CDR1 LGHNA, CDR2 YSLEER. V was trimmed by 0 bases and J by 6 bases, leaving 12 bases between them. The CDR3 sequence is 15 residues long. The CDR3 sequence is CASSQEGPGRNIQYF. CDR3 DNA: TGCGCCAGCAGCCAAGAGGGGCCAGGGAGAAACATTCAGTACTTC.

The chain employs TRBV10-3 and TRBJ2-7; D perhaps matches TRBD2 (5 bases). Germline V gene data show CDR1 as ENHRY and CDR2 as SYGVKD. This CDR3 has 12 amino acids. Trimming took 6 bases from V and 7 from J, leaving 13 bases between them. The CDR3 loop is CAIRKTEGEQYF. The CDR3 nucleotides are TGTGCCATCAGGAAAACCGAGGGTGAGCAGTACTTC.